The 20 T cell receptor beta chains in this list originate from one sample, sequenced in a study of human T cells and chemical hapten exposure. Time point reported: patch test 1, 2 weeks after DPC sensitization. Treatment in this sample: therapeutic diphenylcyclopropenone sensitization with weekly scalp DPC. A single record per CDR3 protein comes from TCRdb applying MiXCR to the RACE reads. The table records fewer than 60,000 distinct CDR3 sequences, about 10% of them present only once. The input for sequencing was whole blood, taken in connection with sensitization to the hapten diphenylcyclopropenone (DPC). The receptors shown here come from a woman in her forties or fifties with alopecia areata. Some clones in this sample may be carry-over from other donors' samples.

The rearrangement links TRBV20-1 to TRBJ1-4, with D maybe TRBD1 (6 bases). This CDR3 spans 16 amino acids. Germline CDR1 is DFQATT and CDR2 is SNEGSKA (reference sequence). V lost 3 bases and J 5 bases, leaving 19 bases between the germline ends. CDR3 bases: TGCAGTGCTAGGGGTGGTCGAACAGGGATGAATGAAAAACTGTTTTTT. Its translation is CSARGGRTGMNEKLFF.

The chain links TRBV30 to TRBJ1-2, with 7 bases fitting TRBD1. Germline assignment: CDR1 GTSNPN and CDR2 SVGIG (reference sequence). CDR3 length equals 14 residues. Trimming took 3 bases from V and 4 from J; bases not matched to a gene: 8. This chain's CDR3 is CAWRRDRASYGYTF. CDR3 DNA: TGTGCCTGGAGACGCGACAGGGCGAGCTATGGCTACACCTTC.

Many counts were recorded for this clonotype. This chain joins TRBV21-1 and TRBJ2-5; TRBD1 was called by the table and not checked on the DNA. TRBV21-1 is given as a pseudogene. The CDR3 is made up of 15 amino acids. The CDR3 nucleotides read TGTGCCAGCAGCAAAGATACCGCCCGCCAAGAGACCCAGTACTTC. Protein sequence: CASSKDTARQETQYF.

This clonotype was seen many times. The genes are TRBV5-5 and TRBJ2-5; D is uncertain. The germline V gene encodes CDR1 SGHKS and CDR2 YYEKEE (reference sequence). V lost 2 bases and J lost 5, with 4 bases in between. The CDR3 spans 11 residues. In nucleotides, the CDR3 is TGTGCCAGCAGCTTTAAGGAGACCCAGTACTTC. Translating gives CASSFKETQYF. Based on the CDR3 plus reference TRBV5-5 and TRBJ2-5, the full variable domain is DAGVTQSPTHLIKTRGQQVTLRCSPISGHKSVSWYQQVLGQGPQFIFQYYEKEERGRGNFPDRFSARQFPNYSSELNVNALLLGDSALYLCASSFKETQYFGPGTRLLVL.

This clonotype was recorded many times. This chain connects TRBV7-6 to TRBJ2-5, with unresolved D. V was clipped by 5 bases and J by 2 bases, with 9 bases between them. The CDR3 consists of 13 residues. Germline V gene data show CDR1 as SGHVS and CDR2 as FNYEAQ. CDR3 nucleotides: TGTGCCAGCAGCCCCGCGAGACAAGAGACCCAGTACTTC. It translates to CASSPARQETQYF.

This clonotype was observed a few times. For the CDR3, the DNA is TGCGCCAGCAGCCTGGAGGACAGGGGAACAGATACGCAGTATTTT. The encoded protein is CASSLEDRGTDTQYF. The chain carries TRBV5-1 and TRBJ2-3; TRBD1 agrees at 9 bases. V trimming: 4 bases; J trimming: 3 bases; junction bases outside the gene matches: 6. The germline gives CDR1 SGHRS, CDR2 YFSETQ. This CDR3 contains 15 residues.

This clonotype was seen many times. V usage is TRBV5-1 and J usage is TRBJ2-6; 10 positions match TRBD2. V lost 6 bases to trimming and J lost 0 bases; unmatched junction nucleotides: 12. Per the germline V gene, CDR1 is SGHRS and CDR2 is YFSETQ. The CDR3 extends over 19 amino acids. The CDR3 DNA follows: TGCGCCAGCACAGCAAGGACTAGCGGTTACCTCTCTGGGGCCAACGTCCTGACTTTC. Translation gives CASTARTSGYLSGANVLTF.

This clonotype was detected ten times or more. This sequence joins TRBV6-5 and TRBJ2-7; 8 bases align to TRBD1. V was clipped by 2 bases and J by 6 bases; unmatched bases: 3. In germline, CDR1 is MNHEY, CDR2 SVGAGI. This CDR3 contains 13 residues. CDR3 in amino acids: CASSYRTGSEQYF. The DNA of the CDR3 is TGTGCCAGCAGTTACCGGACAGGGAGCGAGCAGTACTTC.

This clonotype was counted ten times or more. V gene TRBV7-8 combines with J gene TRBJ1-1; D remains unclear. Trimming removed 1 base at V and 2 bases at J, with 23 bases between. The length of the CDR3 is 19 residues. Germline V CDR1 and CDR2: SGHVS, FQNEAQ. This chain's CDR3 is CASSLVRSFERVRNTEAFF. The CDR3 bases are TGTGCCAGCAGCTTAGTCCGGTCGTTCGAGAGGGTAAGAAACACTGAAGCTTTCTTT.

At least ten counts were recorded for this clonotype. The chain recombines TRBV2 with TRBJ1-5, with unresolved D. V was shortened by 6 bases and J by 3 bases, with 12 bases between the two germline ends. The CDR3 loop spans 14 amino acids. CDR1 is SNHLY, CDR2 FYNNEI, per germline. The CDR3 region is CASSAPGANQPQHF. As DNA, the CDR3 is TGTGCCAGCAGCGCGCCGGGCGCCAATCAGCCCCAGCATTTT.

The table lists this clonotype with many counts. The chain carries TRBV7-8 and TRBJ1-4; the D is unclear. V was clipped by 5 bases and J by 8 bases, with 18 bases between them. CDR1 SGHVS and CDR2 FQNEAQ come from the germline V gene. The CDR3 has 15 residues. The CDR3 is CASSPRGYEDEKLFF. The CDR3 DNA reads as TGTGCCAGCAGCCCGCGAGGCTATGAGGACGAAAAACTGTTTTTT.

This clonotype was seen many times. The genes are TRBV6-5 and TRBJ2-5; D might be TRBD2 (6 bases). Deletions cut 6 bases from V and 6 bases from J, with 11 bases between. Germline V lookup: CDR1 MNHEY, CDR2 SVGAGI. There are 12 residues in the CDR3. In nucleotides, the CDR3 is TGTGCCAGCAGATCGGGACTCCAGACCCAGTACTTC. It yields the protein CASRSGLQTQYF.

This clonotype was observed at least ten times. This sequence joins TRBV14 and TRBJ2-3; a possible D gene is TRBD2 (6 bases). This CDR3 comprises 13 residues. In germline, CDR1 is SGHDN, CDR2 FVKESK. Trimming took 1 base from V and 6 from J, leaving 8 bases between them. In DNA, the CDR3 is TGTGCCAGCAGCCAAGCGGGGGTTGATACGCAGTATTTT. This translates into CASSQAGVDTQYF.

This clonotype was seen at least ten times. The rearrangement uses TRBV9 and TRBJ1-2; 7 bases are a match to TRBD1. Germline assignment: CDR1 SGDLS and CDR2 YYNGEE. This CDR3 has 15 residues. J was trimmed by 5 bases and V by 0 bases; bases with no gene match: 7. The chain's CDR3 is CASSVARQGRYGYTF. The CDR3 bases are TGTGCCAGCAGCGTAGCTCGACAGGGACGGTATGGCTACACCTTC.

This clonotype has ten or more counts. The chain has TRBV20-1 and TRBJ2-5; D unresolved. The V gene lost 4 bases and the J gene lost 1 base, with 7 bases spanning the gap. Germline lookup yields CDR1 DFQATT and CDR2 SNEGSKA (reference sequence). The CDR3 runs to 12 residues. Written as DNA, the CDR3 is TGCAGTGCTAAGCTGAGCCAAGAGACCCAGTACTTC. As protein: CSAKLSQETQYF.

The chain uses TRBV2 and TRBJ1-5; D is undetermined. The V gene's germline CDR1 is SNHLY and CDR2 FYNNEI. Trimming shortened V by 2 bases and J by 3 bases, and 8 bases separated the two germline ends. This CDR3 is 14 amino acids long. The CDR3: CASSESRNNQPQHF. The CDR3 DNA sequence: TGTGCCAGCAGTGAATCCAGAAACAATCAGCCCCAGCATTTT.

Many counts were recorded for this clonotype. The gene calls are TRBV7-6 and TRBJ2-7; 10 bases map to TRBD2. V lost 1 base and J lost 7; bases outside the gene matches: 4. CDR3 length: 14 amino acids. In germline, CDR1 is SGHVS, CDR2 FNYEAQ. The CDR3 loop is CASSLVAGGREQYF. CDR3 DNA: TGTGCCAGCAGCTTAGTAGCGGGAGGCCGGGAGCAGTACTTC.

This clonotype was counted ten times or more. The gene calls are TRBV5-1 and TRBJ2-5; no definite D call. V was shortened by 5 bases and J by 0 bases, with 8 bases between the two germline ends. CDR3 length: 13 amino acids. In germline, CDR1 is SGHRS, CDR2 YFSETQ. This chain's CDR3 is CASRISDQETQYF. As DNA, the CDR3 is TGCGCCAGCAGGATAAGCGACCAAGAGACCCAGTACTTC.

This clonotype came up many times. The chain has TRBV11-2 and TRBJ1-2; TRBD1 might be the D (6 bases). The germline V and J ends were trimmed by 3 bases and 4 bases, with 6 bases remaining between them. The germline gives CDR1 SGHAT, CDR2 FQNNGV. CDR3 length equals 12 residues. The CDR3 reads CASSLDSYGYTF. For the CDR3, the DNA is TGTGCCAGCAGCTTGGACAGCTATGGCTACACCTTC.

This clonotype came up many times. CDR3 DNA: TGCGCCAGCAGCCAAGTCCGGGCTTTCGTGGATGAGCAGTTCTTC. It codes for CASSQVRAFVDEQFF. J is TRBJ2-1 and V is TRBV4-1; D is unclear. Deletions cut 1 base from V and 8 bases from J, with 15 bases between. Germline V CDR1 and CDR2: MGHRA, YSYEKL. The CDR3 covers 15 residues.